This T cell receptor beta chain was captured in a study of blood T cell repertoires in COVID-19. This study enrolled people aged 18 to 89 from approximately 24 US geographic areas. Participants reported their clinical history, and cohort assignment relied on those reports. Assay used: immunoSEQ multiplex PCR; TCRdb lists only in-frame clones, some missing. The repertoire holds around 250,000 clones, with approximately 90% as singletons. Deletions cut 7 bases from V and 1 base from J, with 19 bases between. CDR3 length: 16 amino acids. Per the germline V gene, CDR1 is SEHNR and CDR2 is FQNEAQ (reference sequence).

This TCR was recovered from a man between 18 and 29 years old who had recovered from COVID-19. Sample: PBMCs or T cells enriched from blood (not recorded which). The rearrangement joins TRBV7-9 to TRBJ1-1; D is undetermined. The CDR3 here is CASNNPPRHRNTEAFF. CDR3 in DNA: TGTGCCAGCAACAACCCACCCCGTCATAGGAACACTGAAGCTTTCTTT.